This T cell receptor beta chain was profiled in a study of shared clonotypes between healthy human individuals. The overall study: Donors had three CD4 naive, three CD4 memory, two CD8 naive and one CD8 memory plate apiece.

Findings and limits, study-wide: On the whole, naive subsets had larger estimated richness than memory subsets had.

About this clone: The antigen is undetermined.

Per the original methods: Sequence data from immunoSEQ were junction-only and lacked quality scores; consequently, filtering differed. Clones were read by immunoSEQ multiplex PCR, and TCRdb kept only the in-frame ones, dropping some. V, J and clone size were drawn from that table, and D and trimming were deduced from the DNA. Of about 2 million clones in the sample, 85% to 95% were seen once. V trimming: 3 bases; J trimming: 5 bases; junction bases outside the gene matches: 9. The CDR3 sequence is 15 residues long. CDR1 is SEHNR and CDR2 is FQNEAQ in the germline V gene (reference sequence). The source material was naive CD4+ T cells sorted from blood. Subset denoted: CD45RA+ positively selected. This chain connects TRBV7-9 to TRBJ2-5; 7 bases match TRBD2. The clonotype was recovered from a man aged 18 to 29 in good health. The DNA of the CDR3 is TGTGCCAGCAGCTTTTCAGTCGGGGAGGGTGAGACCCAGTACTTC. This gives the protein CASSFSVGEGETQYF.